This T cell receptor beta chain was identified during a study of blood T cell repertoires in COVID-19 (dated by TCRdb to 2019 to 2021). Regarding the study in general: Samples from collaborators originated in the United States, Italy and Spain and spanned both the acute and convalescent phases of COVID-19. Where available, HLA class I and class II types were taken from metadata supplied by the sample provider and were not determined by assay-based typing. The repertoires were released in a freely available public database intended as a resource for research on the immune response to SARS-CoV-2. The samples were drawn from two sources: the first 160 participants of the ongoing ImmuneRACE study, and 1,000 to 1,500 subjects contributed by 6 global collaborators. The prospective study material was composed of cDNA or gDNA derived from T cells, B-cell-depleted T cells, or PBMCs. The sample metadata nearly always contained a de-identified subject ID, COVID-19 status, age in years and sex. Deeply sampled blood TCRbeta repertoires from subjects exposed to, actively infected with, or recovered from COVID-19 were included in the dataset. Results and caveats for the whole study, not just this receptor: The quantity of clinical and demographic metadata differed by source and by participant and was supplied without curation.

TCRbeta CDR3 regions were amplified from genomic DNA using the immunoSEQ Assay, a bias-controlled multiplex PCR. Regarding the original processing steps: Within the assay, amplification of reference gene primers was used to estimate how many nucleated cells each sample contained. To quantify the absolute abundance of each unique TCRbeta CDR3 rearrangement, sequence reads were collapsed and filtered. Productive Simpson clonality was computed per sample as the square root of Simpson's diversity index over productive rearrangements. Drawn from immuneACCESS, this table holds only the in-frame rearrangements with V and J called that TCRdb kept. Clones are partly lost; checked studies trace under half to an unresolved V gene and leave the rest unexplained. The V and J calls and clone size come from that table; D and trimming were worked out from the DNA. This sample is represented by some 260,000 clones; 85% to 90% of them were singletons. The ten largest clonotypes hold 1.5% to 2% of the sample.

In the case of this clone: Its target antigen remains unknown. No much larger clone exists at a distance of one base, and base qualities are not known.

Participants in the prospective study were aged about 18 to 95 years, lived in 20 to 30 United States geographic areas, and enrolled through a virtual design. To assign participants to cohorts, the prospective study relied on clinical history that participants themselves reported in a screening survey and a study questionnaire. ImmuneRACE Cohort 3 recovered participants were defined by two consecutive negative NP/OP PCR tests, healthcare professional clearance, or symptom resolution. In the prospective study, whole blood, serum and a nasopharyngeal or oropharyngeal swab were collected from each participant by mobile phlebotomists. Participants in the prospective study had the option to provide additional blood draws and questionnaires over an approximately 2-month period. Prospective study blood samples were shipped either frozen or at room temperature before DNA extraction. The trim is 6 bases for V and 3 bases for J, with a gap of 15 bases between the germline ends. From the cysteine through the phenylalanine, the CDR3 covers 15 amino acids. Only the CDR3 DNA is retained, 45 bases long and in frame from the first base. For CDR1 and CDR2, the germline V gene lists ENHRY and SYGVKD.

The sample comprised PBMCs or T cells enriched from blood (not recorded which). This clonotype was obtained from a man aged 40-49 years who had recovered from COVID-19. The rearrangement joined TRBV10-3 to TRBJ1-3, and perhaps TRBD1 as D gene, on 6 matching bases. The DNA is as follows: TGTGCCATCAGGGGGGACACCGAAGGTGGAAACACCATATATTTT. The resulting protein is CAIRGDTEGGNTIYF.